Presented here are 21 T cell receptor beta chains from one specimen sequenced in a study of T cell responses to AZD1222 COVID-19 vaccine. Assay: immunoSEQ multiplex PCR; the TCRdb copy retains only in-frame clones and omits some. Of 100,000 to 150,000 clones in the sample, roughly 90% are singletons; the top ten hold approximately 4.2%. The sequencing used peripheral blood, collected on day 0 of AZD1222 vaccination. The origin of the receptors is an adult in good health.

Only one count was recorded for this clone. J is TRBJ2-1 and V is TRBV9, with D unresolved. V lost 0 bases to trimming and J lost 2 bases, with 9 bases between them. The CDR3 is 15 residues long. The V gene's germline CDR1 is SGDLS and CDR2 YYNGEE. DNA for the CDR3: TGTGCCAGCAGCGTAGTGGCAGTCCCCTACAATGAGCAGTTCTTC. It encodes CASSVVAVPYNEQFF.

The chain links TRBV7-2 to TRBJ2-5, with 8 positions matching TRBD2. Losses at the gene ends were 1 base for V and 3 bases for J; bases not matched to a gene: 4. CDR1 is SGHTA and CDR2 is FQGNSA in the germline V gene. The CDR3 extends over 15 amino acids. CDR3 nucleotides: TGTGCCAGCAGCTTAGTTGGGCGGGGGGAAGAGACCCAGTACTTC. Translation gives CASSLVGRGEETQYF. The complete variable domain, with remaining parts taken from reference TRBV7-2 and TRBJ2-5, reads GAGVSQSPSNKVTEKGKDVELRCDPISGHTALYWYRQSLGQGLEFLIYFQGNSAPDKSGLPSDRFSAERTGGSVSTLTIQRTQQEDSAVYLCASSLVGRGEETQYFGPGTRLLVL.

This clone came up once. The chain has TRBV18 and TRBJ1-1, with D maybe TRBD1 (5 bases). There are 12 residues in the CDR3. The germline gives CDR1 KGHSH, CDR2 LQKENI. Trimming took off 3 bases at V and 7 bases at J, with 9 bases between the two ends. The CDR3 sequence: CASSPAGYEAFF. The CDR3 DNA sequence: TGTGCCAGCTCACCGGCAGGGTATGAAGCTTTCTTT.

DNA for the CDR3: TGTGCCAGCGGGCCCTTAGCGGGAGAAACAGATACGCAGTATTTT. It specifies CASGPLAGETDTQYF. The rearrangement joins TRBV6-5 to TRBJ2-3; 9 bases map to TRBD2. V shed 8 bases, J shed 3 bases, and the junction held 9 bases outside the gene matches. From germline, CDR1 is MNHEY and CDR2 SVGAGI. CDR3 length: 15 amino acids.

This clone came up many times. The chain joins TRBV3-1 (or the pseudogene TRBV3-2) to TRBJ1-1; D not certain. V gave up 4 bases and J gave up 4 bases, with 13 bases separating them. The CDR3 has 14 residues. Germline CDR1 is LGHDT and CDR2 is YNNKEL (reference sequence). CDR3 in DNA: TGTGCCAGCAGCCGGGGTCGGGTGGGCACTGAAGCTTTCTTT. Translation: CASSRGRVGTEAFF.

This sequence joins TRBV6-5 and TRBJ2-3, with TRBD2 matching over 11 bases. The V and J ends lost 6 bases and 4 bases, in that order; junction bases with no gene match: 3. This CDR3 has 14 amino acids. The germline gives CDR1 MNHEY, CDR2 SVGAGI. CDR3 coding DNA: TGTGCCAGCAGACTAGCGGGAGTGTCAGATACGCAGTATTTT. It specifies CASRLAGVSDTQYF.

V gene TRBV21-1 combines with J gene TRBJ2-7; the table's TRBD2 call for D was not verified on the DNA. TRBV21-1 is annotated as a pseudogene. CDR3 size: 17 residues. CDR3: CASSKHRGGYQPHEQYF. The CDR3, as DNA: TGTGCCAGCAGCAAACATCGGGGGGGATACCAACCCCACGAGCAGTACTTC.

The rearrangement links TRBV19 to TRBJ2-5; TRBD2 might be the D (5 bases). Germline V gene sequence: CDR1 LNHDA, CDR2 SQIVND (reference sequence). V dropped 5 bases and J dropped 0 bases, with 16 bases sitting between them. CDR3 size: 16 residues. CDR3 DNA: TGTGCCAGTAGTCGGAGTTGGGAGTCGTACCAAGAGACCCAGTACTTC. Residues: CASSRSWESYQETQYF.

The gene calls are TRBV5-1 and TRBJ1-4; no definite D call. Germline V gives CDR1 SGHRS, CDR2 YFSETQ. Trimming took off 0 bases at V and 0 bases at J, with 3 bases between the two ends. CDR3 length equals 14 residues. For the CDR3, the DNA is TGCGCCAGCAGCTTGGAAGCAACTAATGAAAAACTGTTTTTT. The encoded protein is CASSLEATNEKLFF. Filled out from reference TRBV5-1 and TRBJ1-4, the complete variable domain reads KAGVTQTPRYLIKTRGQQVTLSCSPISGHRSVSWYQQTPGQGLQFLFEYFSETQRNKGNFPGRFSGRQFSNSRSEMNVSTLELGDSALYLCASSLEATNEKLFFGSGTQLSVL.

V and J are TRBV2 and TRBJ2-1; 9 nucleotides match TRBD2. The CDR3 covers 16 residues. Germline V gives CDR1 SNHLY, CDR2 FYNNEI. With 8 bases clipped from V and 6 bases from J, the junction kept 14 bases outside the gene matches. Here the CDR3 DNA reads TGTGCCAGCTTCTACCGTGGACTAGCGTCAACCAATGAGCAGTTCTTC. Protein: CASFYRGLASTNEQFF.

The J gene is TRBJ2-5, the V gene TRBV14; 9 bases fit TRBD2. The germline V gene has CDR1 SGHDN and CDR2 FVKESK. V lost 8 bases to trimming and J lost 5 bases; unmatched junction nucleotides: 9. The CDR3 is 14 residues long. This chain's CDR3 is CASFAASGAETQYF. DNA for the CDR3: TGTGCCAGCTTCGCGGCTAGCGGGGCCGAGACCCAGTACTTC. The variable domain in full, completed from reference TRBV14 and TRBJ2-5, reads EAGVTQFPSHSVIEKGQTVTLRCDPISGHDNLYWYRRVMGKEIKFLLHFVKESKQDESGMPNNRFLAERTGGTYSTLKVQPAELEDSGVYFCASFAASGAETQYFGPGTRLLVL.

V and J are TRBV2 and TRBJ2-2; no reliable D call. The V gene's germline CDR1 is SNHLY and CDR2 FYNNEI. The CDR3 contains 14 residues. The V end was cut by 7 bases, the J end by 1 base, with 10 bases between. The CDR3 sequence is CASTNTRNTGELFF. CDR3 in DNA: TGTGCCAGCACAAACACCCGGAACACCGGGGAGCTGTTTTTT. Variable domain in full (rest from reference TRBV2 and TRBJ2-2): EPEVTQTPSHQVTQMGQEVILRCVPISNHLYFYWYRQILGQKVEFLVSFYNNEISEKSEIFDDQFSVERPDGSNFTLKIRSTKLEDSAMYFCASTNTRNTGELFFGEGSRLTVL.

The gene calls are TRBV19 and TRBJ1-2; D is possibly TRBD1 (5 bases). Between the trimmed V and J ends, which lost 5 bases and 2 bases, there was a span of 9 bases. CDR1 and CDR2 (germline): LNHDA, SQIVND (reference sequence). The CDR3 contains 13 residues. CDR3 residues: CASSEGINYGYTF. For the CDR3, the DNA is TGTGCCAGTAGTGAGGGGATAAACTATGGCTACACCTTC. The full variable domain, rest sourced from reference TRBV19 and TRBJ1-2, is DGGITQSPKYLFRKEGQNVTLSCEQNLNHDAMYWYRQDPGQGLRLIYYSQIVNDFQKGDIAEGYSVSREKKESFPLTVTSAQKNPTAFYLCASSEGINYGYTFGSGTRLTVV.

The chain uses TRBV7-6 and TRBJ2-1; 10 bases agree with TRBD2. Germline assignment: CDR1 SGHVS and CDR2 FNYEAQ. The length of the CDR3 is 17 residues. V was clipped by 5 bases and J by 8 bases; unmatched bases: 15. CDR3 nucleotide sequence: TGTGCCAGCAGCCCCTCTTGGGCTAGCGGGAGAGGAGATGAGCAGTTCTTC. It encodes CASSPSWASGRGDEQFF. The full variable domain, in which reference TRBV7-6 and TRBJ2-1 provide the parts outside the CDR3, is GAGVSQSPRYKVTKRGQDVALRCDPISGHVSLYWYRQALGQGPEFLTYFNYEAQQDKSGLPNDRFSAERPEGSISTLTIQRTEQRDSAMYRCASSPSWASGRGDEQFFGPGTRLTVL.

The chain recombines TRBV7-3 with TRBJ2-3; possibly TRBD2 for D (5 bases). Germline V gene sequence: CDR1 SGHTA, CDR2 FQGTGA. This CDR3 is built from 14 residues. V was shortened by 1 base and J by 3 bases, with 8 bases between the two germline ends. CDR3 amino acids: CASSLSTGTDTQYF. CDR3 DNA sequence: TGTGCCAGCAGCTTAAGTACGGGAACAGATACGCAGTATTTT.

V and J are TRBV7-2 and TRBJ1-2, with D maybe TRBD1 (6 bases). Trimming pared 4 bases from V and 4 bases from J, leaving 13 bases between. This CDR3 is built from 14 residues. The germline V gene encodes CDR1 SGHTA and CDR2 FQGNSA. The CDR3, as DNA: TGTGCCAGCAGCTCGACTCTGGGGGCCTATGGCTACACCTTC. Protein: CASSSTLGAYGYTF.

The V and J genes are TRBV5-6 and TRBJ1-4; no reliable D call. The CDR3 totals 15 residues. V was cut by 1 base and J by 2 bases, with 9 bases left in between. Germline-derived CDR1 and CDR2 are SGHDT and YYEEEE. Here the CDR3 reads CASSLYAGTNEKLFF. Here the CDR3 DNA reads TGTGCCAGCAGCTTGTATGCGGGGACTAATGAAAAACTGTTTTTT.

The rearrangement joins TRBV7-3 to TRBJ1-1, with a possible D match to TRBD1 (5 bases). CDR3 length: 13 amino acids. The germline CDR1 and CDR2 sequences are SGHTA and FQGTGA. Between the trimmed V and J ends, which lost 5 bases and 8 bases, there was a span of 15 bases. The CDR3 protein is CASSHDREQEAFF. CDR3 coding DNA: TGTGCCAGCAGCCATGACAGAGAGCAAGAAGCTTTCTTT.

The chain combines TRBV7-3 with TRBJ2-7; TRBD2 might be the D (5 bases). Germline V gives CDR1 SGHTA, CDR2 FQGTGA. The length of the CDR3 is 16 residues. Trimming stripped 2 bases from V and 3 bases from J, with 17 bases between. This CDR3 is CASSLQGSGIYYEQYF. The CDR3 region has the DNA TGTGCCAGCAGCTTACAAGGTTCGGGGATCTACTACGAGCAGTACTTC.

The chain joins TRBV7-2 to TRBJ1-2, with 7 positions matching TRBD1. The CDR3 has 12 amino acids. Germline V gene sequence: CDR1 SGHTA, CDR2 FQGNSA. J was trimmed by 1 base and V by 8 bases; bases with no gene match: 1. The CDR3 coding sequence is TGTGCCAGCCGGGACAGTAACTATGGCTACACCTTC. Translation: CASRDSNYGYTF. The full variable domain, in which reference TRBV7-2 and TRBJ1-2 provide the parts outside the CDR3, is GAGVSQSPSNKVTEKGKDVELRCDPISGHTALYWYRQSLGQGLEFLIYFQGNSAPDKSGLPSDRFSAERTGGSVSTLTIQRTQQEDSAVYLCASRDSNYGYTFGSGTRLTVV.

The chain couples TRBV24-1 to TRBJ2-7; perhaps TRBD1 as D (6 bases). CDR3 length equals 13 residues. V shed 2 bases and J shed 8 bases, with 12 bases lying between them. Germline CDR1 and CDR2: KGHDR and SFDVKD. CDR3 nucleotide sequence: TGTGCCACCAGTGATTCCAACAGGGCCCAGCAGTACTTC. Its protein product is CATSDSNRAQQYF.